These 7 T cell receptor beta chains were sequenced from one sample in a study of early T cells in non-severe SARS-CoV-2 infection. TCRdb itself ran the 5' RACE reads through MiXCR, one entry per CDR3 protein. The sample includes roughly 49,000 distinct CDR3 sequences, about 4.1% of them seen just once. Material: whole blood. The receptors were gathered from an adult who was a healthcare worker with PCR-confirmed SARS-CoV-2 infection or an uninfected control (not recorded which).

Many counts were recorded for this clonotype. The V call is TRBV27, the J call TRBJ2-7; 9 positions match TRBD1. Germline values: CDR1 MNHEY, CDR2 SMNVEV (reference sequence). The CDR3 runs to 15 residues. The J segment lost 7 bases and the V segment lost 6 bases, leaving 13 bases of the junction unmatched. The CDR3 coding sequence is TGTGCCAGCAGATTCTCGACAGGGGGATTGAGGGAGCAGTACTTC. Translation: CASRFSTGGLREQYF.

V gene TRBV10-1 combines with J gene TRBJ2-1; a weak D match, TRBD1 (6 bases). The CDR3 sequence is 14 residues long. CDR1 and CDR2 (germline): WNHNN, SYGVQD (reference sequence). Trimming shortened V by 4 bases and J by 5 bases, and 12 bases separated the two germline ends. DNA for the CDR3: TGCGCCAGCAGTGCGGGACAACGCAACAATGAGCAGTTCTTC. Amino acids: CASSAGQRNNEQFF.

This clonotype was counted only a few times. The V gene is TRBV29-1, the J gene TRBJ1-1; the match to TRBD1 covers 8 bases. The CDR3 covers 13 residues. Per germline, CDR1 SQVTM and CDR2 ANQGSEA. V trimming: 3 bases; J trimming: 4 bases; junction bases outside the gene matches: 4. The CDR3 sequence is CSVERTGPTEAFF. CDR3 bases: TGCAGCGTTGAGCGGACAGGGCCCACTGAAGCTTTCTTT.

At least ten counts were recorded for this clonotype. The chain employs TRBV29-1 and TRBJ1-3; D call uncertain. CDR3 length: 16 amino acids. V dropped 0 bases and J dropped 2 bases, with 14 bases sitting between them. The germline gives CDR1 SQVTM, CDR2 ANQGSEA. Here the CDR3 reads CSVEEGSRSAGNTIYF. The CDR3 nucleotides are TGCAGCGTTGAAGAGGGGAGCAGGTCGGCTGGAAACACCATATATTTT.

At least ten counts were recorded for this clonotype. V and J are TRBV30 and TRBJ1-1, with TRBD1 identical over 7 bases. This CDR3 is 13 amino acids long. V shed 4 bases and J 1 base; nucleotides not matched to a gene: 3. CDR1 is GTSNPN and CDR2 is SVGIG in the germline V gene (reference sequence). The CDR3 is CAWTGTANTEAFF. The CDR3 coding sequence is TGTGCCTGGACCGGGACAGCGAACACTGAAGCTTTCTTT.

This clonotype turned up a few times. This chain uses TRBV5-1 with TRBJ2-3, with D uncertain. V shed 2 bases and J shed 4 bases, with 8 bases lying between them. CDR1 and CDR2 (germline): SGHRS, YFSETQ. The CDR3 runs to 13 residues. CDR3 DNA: TGCGCCAGCAGCTTCAGACAACCAGATACGCAGTATTTT. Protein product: CASSFRQPDTQYF. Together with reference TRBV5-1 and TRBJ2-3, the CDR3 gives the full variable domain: KAGVTQTPRYLIKTRGQQVTLSCSPISGHRSVSWYQQTPGQGLQFLFEYFSETQRNKGNFPGRFSGRQFSNSRSEMNVSTLELGDSALYLCASSFRQPDTQYFGPGTRLTVL.

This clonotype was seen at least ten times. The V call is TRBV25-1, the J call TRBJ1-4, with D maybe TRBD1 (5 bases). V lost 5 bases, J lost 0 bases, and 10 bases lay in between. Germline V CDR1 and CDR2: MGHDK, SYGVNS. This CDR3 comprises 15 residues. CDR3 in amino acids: CASSYQGATNEKLFF. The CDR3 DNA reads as TGTGCCAGCAGTTACCAGGGTGCAACTAATGAAAAACTGTTTTTT.